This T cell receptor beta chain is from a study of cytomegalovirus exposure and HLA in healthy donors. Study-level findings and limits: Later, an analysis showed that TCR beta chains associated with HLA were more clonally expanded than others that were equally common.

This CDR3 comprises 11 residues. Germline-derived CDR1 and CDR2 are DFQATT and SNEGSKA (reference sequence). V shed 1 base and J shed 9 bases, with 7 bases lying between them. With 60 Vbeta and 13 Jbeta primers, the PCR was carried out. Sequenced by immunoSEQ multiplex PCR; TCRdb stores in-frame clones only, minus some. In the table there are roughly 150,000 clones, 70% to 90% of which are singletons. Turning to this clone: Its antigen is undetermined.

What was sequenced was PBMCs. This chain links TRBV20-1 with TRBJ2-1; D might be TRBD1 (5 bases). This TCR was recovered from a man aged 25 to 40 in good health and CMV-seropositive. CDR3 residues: CSARGRVEQFF. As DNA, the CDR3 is TGCAGTGCTAGAGGCAGGGTTGAGCAGTTCTTC.